The 12 T cell receptor beta chains below all came from one sample that was sequenced in a study of blood T cells in healthy people across ages. A sample-barcoded 5' primer and a J-beta primer mix were used in a second PCR of about 7 to 12 cycles. MiXCR was run by TCRdb on the 5' RACE reads, yielding one entry per CDR3 protein. The sample includes about 800,000 distinct CDR3 sequences, roughly 25% of them seen just once. The sample was also reused in another study, on T cells of mothers and their children.

The sequencing input was blood. The receptors were gathered from a boy aged 5-17 years in good health.

The chain combines TRBV7-9 with TRBJ1-1; no reliable D call. The CDR3 is 13 residues long. Trimming removed 5 bases from V and 1 base from J, with 8 bases in between. Germline V gene lookup returns CDR1 SEHNR and CDR2 FQNEAQ (reference sequence). The CDR3 reads CASSRTWNTEAFF. The CDR3 DNA sequence: TGTGCCAGCAGCCGGACCTGGAACACTGAAGCTTTCTTT. Filled out from reference TRBV7-9 and TRBJ1-1, the complete variable domain reads DTGVSQNPRHKITKRGQNVTFRCDPISEHNRLYWYRQTLGQGPEFLTYFQNEAQLEKSRLLSDRFSAERPKGSFSTLEIQRTEQGDSAMYLCASSRTWNTEAFFGQGTRLTVV.

This chain joins TRBV29-1 and TRBJ2-4; 10 positions agree with TRBD2. The length of the CDR3 is 16 residues. V was pared by 1 base and J by 7 bases, with 10 bases of the junction left unmatched. Germline loops: CDR1 SQVTM, CDR2 ANQGSEA. CDR3 DNA sequence: TGCAGCGTTGAAGCAGCGGGAGGGCCACTTGGGAACATTCAGTACTTC. This codes for CSVEAAGGPLGNIQYF.

This clonotype has a handful of counts. V gene TRBV7-2 combines with J gene TRBJ2-5; 7 bases are shared with TRBD2. Germline CDR1 reads SGHTA; CDR2 reads FQGNSA. Unmatched junction bases numbered 7, after V lost 1 base and J lost 5 bases. The CDR3 contains 15 residues. The CDR3 DNA follows: TGTGCCAGCAGCTTAGGGGTCCCCGGGAGGGAGACCCAGTACTTC. Translated: CASSLGVPGRETQYF.

This clonotype was recorded a few times. CDR3 residues: CSAEGDRGRKNIQYF. CDR3 DNA: TGCAGCGCAGAAGGGGACAGGGGGCGCAAAAACATTCAGTACTTC. The V call is TRBV20-1, the J call TRBJ2-4, with 12 bases identical to TRBD1. The CDR3 sequence is 15 residues long. The V gene's germline CDR1 is DFQATT and CDR2 SNEGSKA (reference sequence).

The chain joins TRBV5-1 to TRBJ2-5, with 9 bases aligning to TRBD1. The better agreement between TRBJ2-7 and the DNA end casts doubt on the J call. CDR3 length: 14 amino acids. Germline CDR1 reads SGHRS; CDR2 reads YFSETQ. CDR3 sequence (DNA): TGCGCCAGCAGCCTGGACAGGGGTGTCCACGAGCAGTACTTC. Protein sequence: CASSLDRGVHEQYF.

This clonotype has more than one count but fewer than ten. The chain employs TRBV20-1 and TRBJ1-2, with 9 nucleotides matching TRBD1. The V gene's germline CDR1 is DFQATT and CDR2 SNEGSKA (reference sequence). Trimming took 1 base from V and 3 from J; bases not matched to a gene: 3. This CDR3 has 14 residues. The CDR3 region is CSARGGQGDYGYTF. CDR3 in DNA: TGCAGTGCTAGAGGGGGACAGGGTGACTATGGCTACACCTTC.

The chain combines TRBV6-2 or TRBV6-3 with TRBJ1-2; a possible D gene is TRBD1 (6 bases). In germline, CDR1 is MNHEY, CDR2 SVGEGT. The CDR3 is 14 amino acids. Trimming took off 10 bases at V and 6 bases at J, with 21 bases between the two ends. DNA for the CDR3: TGTGCCACCTGGGCGAGGGGGGCGCGCCATGGCTACACCTTC. Its protein is CATWARGARHGYTF.

The chain combines TRBV20-1 with TRBJ2-7, with D maybe TRBD2 (6 bases). The CDR3 runs 14 residues. Looked up from germline, CDR1 is DFQATT and CDR2 is SNEGSKA (reference sequence). V lost 3 bases, J lost 3 bases, and 15 bases lay in between. CDR3 loop: CSASPRQGLYEQYF. CDR3 bases: TGCAGTGCTAGCCCTCGGCAGGGACTCTACGAGCAGTACTTC.

In its sample, this clonotype was seen many times. This chain uses TRBV18 with TRBJ2-7; the match to TRBD1 covers 7 bases. The V and J ends lost 8 bases and 3 bases, in that order; junction bases with no gene match: 10. The CDR3 extends over 14 amino acids. The germline CDR1 and CDR2 sequences are KGHSH and LQKENI. The CDR3 nucleotides read TGTGCCAGCAGCCCCGGGACAGTTAGCTACGAGCAGTACTTC. Protein: CASSPGTVSYEQYF.

The chain joins TRBV9 to TRBJ2-1, with D uncertain. The DNA end is a closer match to TRBJ2-7, so the J assignment may be wrong. Germline values: CDR1 SGDLS, CDR2 YYNGEE. The CDR3 consists of 10 residues. DNA of the CDR3: TGTGCCAGCATGATCTACGAGCAGTACTTC. Its translation: CASMIYEQYF.

V gene TRBV20-1 combines with J gene TRBJ1-6; 7 nucleotides match TRBD1. Trimming took 4 bases from V and 0 from J; bases not matched to a gene: 6. The CDR3 runs to 16 residues. Germline V gene data show CDR1 as DFQATT and CDR2 as SNEGSKA (reference sequence). CDR3 protein: CSATQTGSSYNSPLHF. The CDR3 DNA sequence: TGCAGTGCTACCCAGACAGGGAGCTCCTATAATTCACCCCTCCACTTT.

The chain has TRBV9 and TRBJ1-5; D gene unclear. V was clipped by 4 bases and J by 9 bases, with 14 bases between them. Germline V gives CDR1 SGDLS, CDR2 YYNGEE. The CDR3 length is 13 residues. The CDR3 reads CASSSTPEGPQHF. Written as DNA, the CDR3 is TGTGCCAGCAGCTCTACCCCAGAGGGGCCCCAGCATTTT.